What follows describes a single TCR beta chain. Clones were read by immunoSEQ multiplex PCR, and TCRdb kept only the in-frame ones, dropping some. The data contain 75,000 to 100,000 clones, more than 60% of them singletons. The data originate from a study of blood T cell repertoires in COVID-19. Germline lookup yields CDR1 SGHNT and CDR2 YENEEA. The CDR3 has 15 residues. With V trimmed by 5 bases and J by 1 base, 3 bases remained unmatched. The clonotype comes from a man aged 65-85 years with acute or convalescent COVID-19. Sequenced material: peripheral blood. The chain carries TRBV11-3 and TRBJ2-2, with TRBD2 matching over 8 bases. CDR3 region: CASSRSGRNTGELFF. CDR3 nucleotides: TGTGCCAGCAGCCGAAGCGGGAGGAACACCGGGGAGCTGTTTTTT.